This T cell receptor (beta chain) was found in a study of identical twins. This clonotype was observed a handful of times. TCRdb passed the 5' RACE reads through MiXCR, listing each CDR3 protein once. The sample includes 700,000 to 950,000 distinct CDR3 sequences, around an eighth of them seen just once. The germline V gene encodes CDR1 DFQATT and CDR2 SNEGSKA (reference sequence). The V end was cut by 1 base, the J end by 2 bases, with 9 bases between. CDR3 length equals 13 residues. The data also belong to a second study, concerning yellow fever vaccine responses in identical twins.

This rearrangement joins TRBV20-1 to TRBJ2-7; D perhaps matches TRBD2 (6 bases). Sequencing was performed on PBMCs. The clonotype originates from a woman under 30 in good health. CDR3 sequence reads: CSARARETYEQYF. The CDR3 DNA follows: TGCAGTGCTAGAGCACGGGAGACCTACGAGCAGTACTTC.